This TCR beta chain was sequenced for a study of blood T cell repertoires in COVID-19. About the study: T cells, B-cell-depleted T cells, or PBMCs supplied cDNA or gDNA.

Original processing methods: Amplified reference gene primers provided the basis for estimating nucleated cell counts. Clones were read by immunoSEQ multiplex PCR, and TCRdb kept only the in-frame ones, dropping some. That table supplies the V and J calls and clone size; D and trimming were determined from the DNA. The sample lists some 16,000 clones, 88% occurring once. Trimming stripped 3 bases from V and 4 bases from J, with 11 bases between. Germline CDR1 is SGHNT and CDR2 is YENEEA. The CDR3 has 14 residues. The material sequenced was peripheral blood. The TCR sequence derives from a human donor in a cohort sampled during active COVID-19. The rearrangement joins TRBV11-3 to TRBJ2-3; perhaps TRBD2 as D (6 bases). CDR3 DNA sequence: TGTGCCAGCAGCTTCGTGGGAGGTTCAGATACGCAGTATTTT. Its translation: CASSFVGGSDTQYF.